This TCR beta chain was identified in a study of high-grade serous ovarian cancer treatment subgroups. The tumor samples were collected prior to definitive surgery or chemotherapy. The protocol was immunoSEQ multiplex PCR, while the TCRdb copy is restricted to in-frame clones and leaves out a portion. The profile shows about 12,000 clones, roughly 85% of them singletons. This receptor was taken from a human donor with high-grade serous ovarian cancer. Sequenced input: tumor tissue.

The CDR3 loop reads CASSFSGTSTDTQYF. The CDR3 coding sequence is TGTGCCAGCAGCTTCAGCGGTACTAGCACAGATACGCAGTATTTT. The rearrangement links TRBV7-2 to TRBJ2-3; TRBD2 is a possible D gene (5 bases). The CDR3 has 15 residues. Trimming took 3 bases from V and 0 from J, leaving 10 bases between them. The germline V gene has CDR1 SGHTA and CDR2 FQGNSA.